This T cell receptor (beta chain) is from a study of spatial heterogeneity in lung cancer. Looking at the study overall: Consistently, beta-chain sequences turned up in larger numbers than alpha-chain sequences did.

Time point given: sample taken at primary tumor resection. The ends were cut back, 1 base at V and 0 bases at J, with 8 bases in the middle. Germline V gene lookup returns CDR1 SGHTA and CDR2 FQGNSA. CDR3 size: 15 residues. This clonotype was seen at least ten times. The presence of a unique molecular identifier marked each TCR cDNA molecule. TCRdb redid the calling of the 5' RACE reads with MiXCR, one entry per CDR3 protein. The sample holds 40,000 or so distinct CDR3 sequences, 3.1% seen once. This chain joins TRBV7-2 and TRBJ2-3, with TRBD2 as a possible D gene (6 bases). This sample comprised normal lung tissue next to the tumor, obtained at surgery. The clonotype comes from a male donor with early-stage non-small cell lung cancer. The CDR3 region has the DNA TGTGCCAGCAGCTTAGGGGGACTGAGCACAGATACGCAGTATTTT. Amino acid sequence: CASSLGGLSTDTQYF.